Each of the 9 T cell receptor beta chains below was sequenced from the same sample in a study of shared clonotypes between healthy human individuals. Only in-frame clones appear in the TCRdb table, and some are missing; sequencing was by immunoSEQ multiplex PCR. The data contain 1.4 million or so clones, 97% to 99% of them singletons. Source material: naive CD4+ T cells sorted from blood. The sample's subset: CD45RA+ positively selected. All receptors derive from a man aged 25-45 years in good health.

The J gene is TRBJ2-7, the V gene TRBV5-1; 9 positions agree with TRBD2. The junction had 15 bases not matched to a gene; V was cut back by 2 bases and J by 6 bases. Germline lookup yields CDR1 SGHRS and CDR2 YFSETQ. The CDR3 extends over 17 amino acids. The CDR3 is CASSLYWLAGEAGEQYF. For the CDR3, the DNA is TGCGCCAGCAGCTTATATTGGTTAGCGGGAGAAGCGGGCGAGCAGTACTTC.

The genes are TRBV5-1 and TRBJ2-3; TRBD2 agrees at 9 bases. The CDR3 has 18 residues. V shed 1 base and J 0 bases; nucleotides not matched to a gene: 9. Germline CDR1 and CDR2: SGHRS and YFSETQ. The CDR3 protein is CASSLLGLAGYSTDTQYF. CDR3 sequence (DNA): TGCGCCAGCAGCTTGTTAGGGCTAGCGGGATATAGCACAGATACGCAGTATTTT. Drawing the rest from reference TRBV5-1 and TRBJ2-3, the complete variable domain is KAGVTQTPRYLIKTRGQQVTLSCSPISGHRSVSWYQQTPGQGLQFLFEYFSETQRNKGNFPGRFSGRQFSNSRSEMNVSTLELGDSALYLCASSLLGLAGYSTDTQYFGPGTRLTVL.

The chain carries TRBV6-1 and TRBJ1-2, with 9 nucleotides matching TRBD1. The germline V gene has CDR1 MNHNS and CDR2 SASEGT. The CDR3 is made up of 17 amino acids. Trimming cost V 2 bases and J 4 bases; bases outside gene matches: 11. The CDR3 sequence is CASSERPGQGSAYGYTF. Written as DNA, the CDR3 is TGTGCCAGCAGTGAAAGGCCGGGACAGGGCTCCGCCTATGGCTACACCTTC.

The rearrangement links TRBV27 to TRBJ1-5; D ambiguous. Germline lookup yields CDR1 MNHEY and CDR2 SMNVEV (reference sequence). Trimming pared 1 base from V and 2 bases from J, leaving 9 bases between. The CDR3 totals 15 residues. CDR3 bases: TGTGCCAGCAGTTTATTAGCCCTGGGCAATCAGCCCCAGCATTTT. Encoded protein: CASSLLALGNQPQHF.

The chain is built from TRBV10-3 and TRBJ2-1; D gene ambiguous. The V end was cut by 5 bases, the J end by 5 bases, with 4 bases between. The length of the CDR3 is 11 residues. Germline V gene sequence: CDR1 ENHRY, CDR2 SYGVKD. The CDR3 protein is CAISWDNEQFF. The CDR3 nucleotides read TGTGCCATCAGTTGGGACAATGAGCAGTTCTTC.

The chain recombines TRBV6-1 with TRBJ1-2; 9 bases map to TRBD1. The V gene's germline CDR1 is MNHNS and CDR2 SASEGT. The V segment lost 2 bases and the J segment 7 bases; nucleotides outside the gene matches: 2. The CDR3 is 13 amino acids. This CDR3 reads CASSERQGGGYTF. CDR3 coding DNA: TGTGCCAGCAGTGAAAGACAGGGGGGTGGCTACACCTTC.

The chain combines TRBV2 with TRBJ2-7, with D perhaps matching TRBD1 (6 bases). V was trimmed by 9 bases and J by 1 base, leaving 16 bases between them. CDR1 is SNHLY, CDR2 FYNNEI, per germline. The CDR3 spans 14 residues. The CDR3 here is CASGNRAYSYEQYF. The CDR3 nucleotides read TGTGCCAGTGGGAACAGGGCCTATTCCTACGAGCAGTACTTC.

This chain links TRBV5-1 with TRBJ2-1, with TRBD2 identical over 15 bases. The CDR3 has 15 amino acids. In germline, CDR1 is SGHRS, CDR2 YFSETQ. Trimming took 4 bases from V and 8 from J; bases not matched to a gene: 4. CDR3 loop: CASSGLAGGPHEQFF. The CDR3 bases are TGCGCCAGCAGCGGACTAGCGGGAGGGCCACATGAGCAGTTCTTC.

The chain recombines TRBV18 with TRBJ1-4, with 8 bases that match TRBD1. CDR1 KGHSH and CDR2 LQKENI come from the germline V gene. The CDR3 loop spans 14 amino acids. With 5 bases clipped from V and 7 bases from J, the junction kept 6 bases outside the gene matches. The CDR3 sequence is CASSFQGAGEKLFF. The CDR3 coding sequence is TGTGCCAGCTCATTTCAGGGGGCAGGTGAAAAACTGTTTTTT.